The following is a T cell receptor beta chain sequence with its context. CDR1 and CDR2 from the germline V gene are PRHDT and FYEKMQ (reference sequence). The CDR3 extends over 11 amino acids. A multiplex PCR was run with 60 Vbeta primers and 13 Jbeta primers. The table came from immunoSEQ multiplex PCR; TCRdb's copy has only in-frame clones and leaves some out. The data show over 200,000 clones, just under 85% seen once. Whereas donors were nominally healthy upon sampling, unrecorded immune exposures were probable. This record belongs to a study of cytomegalovirus exposure and HLA in healthy donors. Overall study context: Counted in an early data release were 75 million to 85 million unique TCRs from HLA-typed donors.

Input material: PBMCs. V usage is TRBV13 and J usage is TRBJ2-5; D gene unclear. The J call could be wrong; TRBJ2-7 is a better fit for the DNA end. The sequence came from a woman aged 40 to 50 in good health and CMV-seronegative. The CDR3 region is CASSSSYEQYF. CDR3 in DNA: TGTGCCAGCAGCTCCTCCTACGAGCAGTACTTC.